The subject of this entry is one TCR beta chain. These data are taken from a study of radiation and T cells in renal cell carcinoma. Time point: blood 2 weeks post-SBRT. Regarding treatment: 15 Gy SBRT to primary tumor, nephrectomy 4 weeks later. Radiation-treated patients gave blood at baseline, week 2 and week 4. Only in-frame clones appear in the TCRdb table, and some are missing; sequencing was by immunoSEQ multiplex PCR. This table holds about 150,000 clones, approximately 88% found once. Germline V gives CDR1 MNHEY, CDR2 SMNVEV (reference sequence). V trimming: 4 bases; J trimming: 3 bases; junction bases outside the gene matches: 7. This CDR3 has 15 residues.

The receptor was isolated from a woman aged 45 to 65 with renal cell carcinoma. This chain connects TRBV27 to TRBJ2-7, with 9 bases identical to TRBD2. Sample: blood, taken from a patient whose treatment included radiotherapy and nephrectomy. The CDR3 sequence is CASSSGSGGIYEQYF. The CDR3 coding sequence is TGTGCCAGCAGTTCTGGGAGCGGGGGGATCTACGAGCAGTACTTC.